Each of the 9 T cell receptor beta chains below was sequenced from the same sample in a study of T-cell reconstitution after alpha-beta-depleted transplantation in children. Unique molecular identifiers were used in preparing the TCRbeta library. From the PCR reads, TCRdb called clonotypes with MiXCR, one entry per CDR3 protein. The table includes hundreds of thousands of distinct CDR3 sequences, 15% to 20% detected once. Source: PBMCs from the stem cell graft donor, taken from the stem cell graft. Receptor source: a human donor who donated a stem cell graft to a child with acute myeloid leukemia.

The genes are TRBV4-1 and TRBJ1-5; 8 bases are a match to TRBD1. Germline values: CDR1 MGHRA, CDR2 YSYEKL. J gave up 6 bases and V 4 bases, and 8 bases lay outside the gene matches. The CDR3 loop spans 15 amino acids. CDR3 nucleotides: TGCGCCAGCAGCCGCTCAGGGGGCGTTAGTCAGCCCCAGCATTTT. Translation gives CASSRSGGVSQPQHF.

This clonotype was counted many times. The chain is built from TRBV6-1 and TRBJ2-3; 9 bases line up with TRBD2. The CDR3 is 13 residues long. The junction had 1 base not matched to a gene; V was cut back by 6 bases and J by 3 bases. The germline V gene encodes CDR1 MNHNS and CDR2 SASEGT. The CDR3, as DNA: TGTGCCAGCAGGGGACTAGCAACAGATACGCAGTATTTT. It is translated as CASRGLATDTQYF.

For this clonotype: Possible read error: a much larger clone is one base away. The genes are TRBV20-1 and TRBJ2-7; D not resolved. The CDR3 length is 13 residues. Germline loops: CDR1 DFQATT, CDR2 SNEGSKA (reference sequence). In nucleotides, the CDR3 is TGCAGTGCTGGAGACCCACCGACATACGAGCAGTACGTC. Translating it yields CSAGDPPTYEQYV.

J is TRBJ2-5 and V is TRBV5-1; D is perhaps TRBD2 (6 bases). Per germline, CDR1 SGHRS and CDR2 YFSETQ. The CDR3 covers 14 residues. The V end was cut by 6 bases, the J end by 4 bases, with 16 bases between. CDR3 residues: CASTIGIGGETQYF. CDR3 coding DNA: TGCGCCAGCACTATAGGGATCGGGGGAGAGACCCAGTACTTC.

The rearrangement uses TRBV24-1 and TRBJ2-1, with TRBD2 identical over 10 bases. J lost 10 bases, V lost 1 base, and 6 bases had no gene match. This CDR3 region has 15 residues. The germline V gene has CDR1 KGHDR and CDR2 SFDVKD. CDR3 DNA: TGTGCCACCAGTGATTTTAAGCGGGGGGGCCTCGAGCAGTTCTTC. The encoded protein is CATSDFKRGGLEQFF.

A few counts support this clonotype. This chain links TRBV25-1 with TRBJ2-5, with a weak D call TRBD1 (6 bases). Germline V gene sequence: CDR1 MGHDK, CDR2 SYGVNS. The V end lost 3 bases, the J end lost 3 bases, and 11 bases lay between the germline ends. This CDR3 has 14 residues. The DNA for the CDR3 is TGTGCCAGCAGTGATGACAGGCGTGAAGAGACCCAGTACTTC. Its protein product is CASSDDRREETQYF.

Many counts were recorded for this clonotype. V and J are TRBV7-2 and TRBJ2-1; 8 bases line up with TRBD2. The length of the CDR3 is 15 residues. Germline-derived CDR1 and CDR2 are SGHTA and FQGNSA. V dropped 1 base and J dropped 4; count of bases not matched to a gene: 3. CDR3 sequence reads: CASSLEVAGYNEQFF. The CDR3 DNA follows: TGTGCCAGCAGCTTAGAGGTAGCGGGGTACAATGAGCAGTTCTTC.

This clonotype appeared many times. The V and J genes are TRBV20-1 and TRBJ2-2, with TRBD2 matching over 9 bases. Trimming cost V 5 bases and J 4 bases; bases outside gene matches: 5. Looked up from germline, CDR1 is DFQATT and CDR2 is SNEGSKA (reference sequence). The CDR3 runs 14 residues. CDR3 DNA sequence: TGCAGTGCTGAGCGGGGGGTCGCCACCGGGGAGCTGTTTTTT. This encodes CSAERGVATGELFF.

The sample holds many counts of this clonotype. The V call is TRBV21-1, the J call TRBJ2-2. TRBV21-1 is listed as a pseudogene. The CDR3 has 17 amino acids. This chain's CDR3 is CASSKGPMSANTGELFF. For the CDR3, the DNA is TGTGCCAGCAGCAAAGGTCCGATGTCCGCGAACACCGGGGAGCTGTTTTTT.